This T cell receptor beta chain was documented in a study of immune heterogeneity within non-small cell lung tumors. Overall study context: Squamous cell carcinomas accounted for 4 of the tumors, non-squamous carcinomas for 10, and 1 was not otherwise specified. Study-wide results and limits: Site-unique high-frequency clones occurred alongside identical dominant CDR3 beta clonotypes that recurred across tumor sites within a patient.

Trimming took off 0 bases at V and 3 bases at J, with 9 bases between the two ends. The germline V gene has CDR1 SGDLS and CDR2 YYNGEE. The CDR3 runs to 15 residues. Template input was genomic DNA from bulk tumor (600 ng per sample). Surgeons took several biopsies per primary tumor, spaced far apart, during surgery. Those enrolled were patients newly diagnosed with untreated non-small cell lung cancer and undergoing curative surgery. This clonotype was seen more than once but under ten times. Antigen unknown. The TCR beta CDR3 region underwent multiplex PCR amplification with 32 V and 13 J primers. TCRdb re-derived calls from the multiplex PCR reads in MiXCR, one entry per CDR3 protein. Of 9,500 to 13,000 distinct CDR3 sequences in the sample, less than 30% were seen once.

This TCR came from a woman in her fifties or sixties with non-small cell lung cancer. The J gene is TRBJ2-2, the V gene TRBV9; D is undetermined. Material for sequencing was lung tumor tissue. In DNA form, the CDR3 reads TGTGCCAGCAGCGTAGACCAGCAGGACACCGGGGAGCTGTTTTTT. Residues: CASSVDQQDTGELFF.